This TCR beta chain was found in a study of blood T cell repertoires in COVID-19. Some clones are missing from TCRdb's copy, which holds only in-frame ones; the method was immunoSEQ multiplex PCR. This sample carries 150,000 to 200,000 clones, nearly 90% of them seen once, and the ten largest clones take 1.5% to 2%. The V gene end was trimmed by 5 bases and the J gene end by 6 bases; junction bases not matched to a gene: 6. The CDR3 sequence is 13 residues long. CDR1 SGHAT and CDR2 FQNNGV come from the germline V gene. The sample was peripheral blood. The chain links TRBV11-2 to TRBJ1-2; 7 bases line up with TRBD1. This clonotype originated in a man younger than 35 who had recovered from COVID-19. The DNA for the CDR3 is TGTGCCAGCAGCCTAGGGGGGACAGATGGCTACACCTTC. As protein: CASSLGGTDGYTF.